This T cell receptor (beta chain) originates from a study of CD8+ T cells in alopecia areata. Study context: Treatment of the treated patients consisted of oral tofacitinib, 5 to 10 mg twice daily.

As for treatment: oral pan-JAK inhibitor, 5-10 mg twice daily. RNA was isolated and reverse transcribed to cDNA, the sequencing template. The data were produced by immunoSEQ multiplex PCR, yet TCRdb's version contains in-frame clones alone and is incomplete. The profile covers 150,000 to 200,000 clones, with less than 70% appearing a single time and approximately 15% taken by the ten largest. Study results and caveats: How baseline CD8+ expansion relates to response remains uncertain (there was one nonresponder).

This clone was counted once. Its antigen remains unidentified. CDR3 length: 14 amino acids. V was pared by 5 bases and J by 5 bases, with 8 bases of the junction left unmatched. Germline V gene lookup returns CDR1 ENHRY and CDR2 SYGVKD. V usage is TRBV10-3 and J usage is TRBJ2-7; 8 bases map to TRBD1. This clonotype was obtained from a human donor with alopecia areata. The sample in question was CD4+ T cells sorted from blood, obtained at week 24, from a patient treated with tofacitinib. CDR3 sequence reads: CAISLDRGKDEQYF. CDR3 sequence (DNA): TGTGCCATCAGTTTAGACAGGGGAAAGGACGAGCAGTACTTC.